This T cell receptor beta chain was captured in a study of T cell responses to AZD1222 COVID-19 vaccine. Across the study: Recipients boosted at about 4 weeks or about 12 weeks are pooled.

The CDR3 is 14 amino acids. V was cut by 0 bases and J by 0 bases, with 5 bases left in between. Germline V lookup: CDR1 GTSNPN, CDR2 SVGIG (reference sequence). Notes on the study in general: Spike was spanned by vaccine-associated CD4 TCRs, with dominance at 160-218 and 743-854. Repertoire samples came only from after the peak T cell response. As reported, nearly half of all spike-specific TCRs target variant regions that are unmutated.

About this clone: Its specificity is not known.

Assay used: immunoSEQ multiplex PCR; TCRdb lists only in-frame clones, some missing. The sample holds roughly 180,000 clones, around 93% seen once. The sequences come from peripheral blood, collected on day 0 of AZD1222 vaccination. The TCR sequence derives from an adult in good health. The chain has TRBV30 and TRBJ2-2; D unresolved. CDR3 residues: CAWSVVANTGELFF. DNA of the CDR3: TGTGCCTGGAGTGTAGTGGCGAACACCGGGGAGCTGTTTTTT.